This T cell receptor beta chain was identified in a study of CD8+CD57+ T cells in acquired aplastic anemia. The wider study: On average, sorted CD4+ and CD8+ cells gave 3 to 4 ug of DNA.

Study findings and constraints: The study identified under 30 CD8+ CDR3 sequences shared by patients and controls.

Investigators profiled TCR beta VDJ and CDR3 from genomic DNA template. TCRdb reprocessed the reads via MiXCR and lists one record per CDR3 protein. The sample carries some 170,000 distinct CDR3 sequences, 50% to 65% recorded once. All sequencing subjects had displayed CD8+CD57+ cell expansion on flow cytometry. Blood was sampled before the patients had received any therapy. The CDR3 has 13 amino acids. Remarks on this clonotype: Its target is unknown. A read error may explain this, as a much larger clone is one base away.

Input material: sorted CD4+, CD8+, or CD8+CD57+ T cells (not recorded which) from PBMCs. The V gene is TRBV12-3 or TRBV12-4, the J gene TRBJ2-3; D is undetermined. This receptor was obtained from a human donor with aplastic anemia. This CDR3 reads CASSIRATDTRYF. For the CDR3, the DNA is TGTGCCAGCAGTATCCGGGCCACAGATACGCGGTATTTT.